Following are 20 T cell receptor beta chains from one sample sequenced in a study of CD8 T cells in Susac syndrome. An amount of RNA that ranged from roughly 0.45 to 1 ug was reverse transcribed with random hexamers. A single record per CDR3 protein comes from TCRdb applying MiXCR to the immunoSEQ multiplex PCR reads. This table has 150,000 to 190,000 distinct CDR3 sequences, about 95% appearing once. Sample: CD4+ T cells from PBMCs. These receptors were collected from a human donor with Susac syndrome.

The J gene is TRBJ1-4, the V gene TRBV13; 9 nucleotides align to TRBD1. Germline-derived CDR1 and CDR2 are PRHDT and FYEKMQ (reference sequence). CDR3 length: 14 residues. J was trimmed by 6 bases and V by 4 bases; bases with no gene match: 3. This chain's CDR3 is CASSSQGADEKLFF. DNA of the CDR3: TGTGCCAGCAGCTCACAGGGGGCCGATGAAAAACTGTTTTTT.

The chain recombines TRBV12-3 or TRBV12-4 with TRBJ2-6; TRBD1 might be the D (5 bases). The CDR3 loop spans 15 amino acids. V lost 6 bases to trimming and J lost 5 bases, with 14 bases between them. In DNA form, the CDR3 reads TGTGCCAGCAGCACTCAGGGTGGCTGGGCCAACGTCCTGACTTTC. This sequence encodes CASSTQGGWANVLTF.

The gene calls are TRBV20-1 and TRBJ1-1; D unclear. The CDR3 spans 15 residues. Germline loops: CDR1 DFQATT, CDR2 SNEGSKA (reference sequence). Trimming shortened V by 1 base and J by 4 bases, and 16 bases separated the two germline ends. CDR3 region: CSARGLPGKATEAFF. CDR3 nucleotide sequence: TGCAGTGCTAGAGGCTTACCCGGGAAAGCCACTGAAGCTTTCTTT.

The CDR3 loop is CASSPTLLYEQYF. CDR3 DNA sequence: TGTGCCAGCAGCCCGACTCTTCTCTACGAGCAGTACTTC. The chain uses TRBV7-8 and TRBJ2-7; D remains unclear. Germline V gives CDR1 SGHVS, CDR2 FQNEAQ. The CDR3 loop spans 13 amino acids. The V gene lost 5 bases and the J gene lost 3 bases, with 11 bases spanning the gap.

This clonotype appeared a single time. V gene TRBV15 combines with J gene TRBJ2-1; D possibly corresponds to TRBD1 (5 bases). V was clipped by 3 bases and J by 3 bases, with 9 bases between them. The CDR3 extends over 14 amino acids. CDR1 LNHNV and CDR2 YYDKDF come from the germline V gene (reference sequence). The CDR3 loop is CATSSAGIYNEQFF. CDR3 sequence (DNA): TGTGCCACCAGCAGCGCAGGGATCTACAATGAGCAGTTCTTC.

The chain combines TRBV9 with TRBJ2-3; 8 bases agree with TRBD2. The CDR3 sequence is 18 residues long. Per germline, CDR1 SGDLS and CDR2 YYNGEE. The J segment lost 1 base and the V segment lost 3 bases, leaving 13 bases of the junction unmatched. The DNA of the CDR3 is TGTGCCAGCAGCGCCCCAAGAGTAGGCGGGGGGCGCACAGATACGCAGTATTTT. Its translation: CASSAPRVGGGRTDTQYF. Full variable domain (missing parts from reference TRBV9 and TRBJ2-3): DSGVTQTPKHLITATGQRVTLRCSPRSGDLSVYWYQQSLDQGLQFLIQYYNGEERAKGNILERFSAQQFPDLHSELNLSSLELGDSALYFCASSAPRVGGGRTDTQYFGPGTRLTVL.

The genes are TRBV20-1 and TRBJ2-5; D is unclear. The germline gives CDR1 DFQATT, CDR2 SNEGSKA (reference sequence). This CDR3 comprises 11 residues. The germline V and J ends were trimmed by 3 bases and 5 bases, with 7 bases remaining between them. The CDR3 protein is CSARVLETQYF. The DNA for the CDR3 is TGCAGTGCTAGGGTTTTGGAGACCCAGTACTTC.

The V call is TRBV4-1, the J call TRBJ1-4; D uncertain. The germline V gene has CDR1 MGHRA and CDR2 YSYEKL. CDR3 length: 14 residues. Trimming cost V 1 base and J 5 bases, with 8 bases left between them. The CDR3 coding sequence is TGCGCCAGCAGCCAAGGGAAGGGAAATGAAAAACTGTTTTTT. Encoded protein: CASSQGKGNEKLFF.

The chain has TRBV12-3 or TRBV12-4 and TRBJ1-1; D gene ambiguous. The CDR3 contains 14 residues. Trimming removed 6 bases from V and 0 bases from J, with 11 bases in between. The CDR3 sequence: CASRREIMNTEAFF. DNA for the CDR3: TGTGCCAGCAGGAGAGAAATAATGAACACTGAAGCTTTCTTT.

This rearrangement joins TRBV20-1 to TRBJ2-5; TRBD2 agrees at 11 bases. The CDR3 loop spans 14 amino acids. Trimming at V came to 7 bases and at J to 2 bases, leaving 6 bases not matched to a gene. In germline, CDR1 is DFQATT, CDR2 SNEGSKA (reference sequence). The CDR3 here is CSGWGTSGQETQYF. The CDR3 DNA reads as TGCAGTGGCTGGGGGACTAGCGGACAAGAGACCCAGTACTTC.

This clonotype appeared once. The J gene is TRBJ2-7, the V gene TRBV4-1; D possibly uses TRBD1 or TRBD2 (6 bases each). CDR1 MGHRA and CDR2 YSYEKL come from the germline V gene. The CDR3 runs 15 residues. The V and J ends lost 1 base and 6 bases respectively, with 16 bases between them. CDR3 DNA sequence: TGCGCCAGCAGCCAAGTGGAGGGGGGAGCTGCCGAGCAGTACTTC. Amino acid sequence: CASSQVEGGAAEQYF.

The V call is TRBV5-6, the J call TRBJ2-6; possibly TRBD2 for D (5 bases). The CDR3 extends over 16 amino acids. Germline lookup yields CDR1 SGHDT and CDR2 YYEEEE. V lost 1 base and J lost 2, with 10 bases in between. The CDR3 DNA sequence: TGTGCCAGCAGCTTGAACTCCGGGACTGGGGCCAACGTCCTGACTTTC. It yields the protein CASSLNSGTGANVLTF.

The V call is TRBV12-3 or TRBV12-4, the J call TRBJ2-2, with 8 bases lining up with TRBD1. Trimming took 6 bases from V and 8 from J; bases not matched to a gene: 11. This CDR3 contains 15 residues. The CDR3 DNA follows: TGTGCCAGCAGCCCGGACAGGGCTACCCTAGGGGAGCTGTTTTTT. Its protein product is CASSPDRATLGELFF.

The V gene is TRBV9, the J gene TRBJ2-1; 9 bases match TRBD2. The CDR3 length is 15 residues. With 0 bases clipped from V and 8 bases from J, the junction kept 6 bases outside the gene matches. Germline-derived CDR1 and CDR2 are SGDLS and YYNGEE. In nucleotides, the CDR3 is TGTGCCAGCAGCGTAGTAGCGGGGGCCGACGATGAGCAGTTCTTC. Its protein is CASSVVAGADDEQFF.

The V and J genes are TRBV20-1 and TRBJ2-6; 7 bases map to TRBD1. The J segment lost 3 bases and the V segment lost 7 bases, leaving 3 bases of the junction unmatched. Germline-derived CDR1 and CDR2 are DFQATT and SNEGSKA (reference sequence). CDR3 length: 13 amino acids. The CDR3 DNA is TGCAGTGGCACAGGGGTTGGGGCCAACGTCCTGACTTTC. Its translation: CSGTGVGANVLTF.

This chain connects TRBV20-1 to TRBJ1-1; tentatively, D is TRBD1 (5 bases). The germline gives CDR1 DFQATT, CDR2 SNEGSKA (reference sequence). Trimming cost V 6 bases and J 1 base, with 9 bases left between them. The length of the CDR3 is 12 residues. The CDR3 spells CSAGPENTEAFF. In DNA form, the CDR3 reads TGCAGTGCGGGACCGGAGAACACTGAAGCTTTCTTT.

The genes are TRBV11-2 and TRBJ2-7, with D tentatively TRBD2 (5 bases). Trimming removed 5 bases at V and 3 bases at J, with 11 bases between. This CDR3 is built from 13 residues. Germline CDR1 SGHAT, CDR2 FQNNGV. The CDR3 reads CASSRGLNYEQYF. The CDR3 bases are TGTGCCAGCAGCCGAGGACTCAACTACGAGCAGTACTTC.

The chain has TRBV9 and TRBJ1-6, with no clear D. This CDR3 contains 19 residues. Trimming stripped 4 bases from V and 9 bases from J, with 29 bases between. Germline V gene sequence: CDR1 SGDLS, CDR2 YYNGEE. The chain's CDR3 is CASSPPRPSPGPRISPLHF. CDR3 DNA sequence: TGTGCCAGCAGCCCTCCCCGGCCCTCCCCGGGCCCCCGGATTTCACCCCTCCACTTT.

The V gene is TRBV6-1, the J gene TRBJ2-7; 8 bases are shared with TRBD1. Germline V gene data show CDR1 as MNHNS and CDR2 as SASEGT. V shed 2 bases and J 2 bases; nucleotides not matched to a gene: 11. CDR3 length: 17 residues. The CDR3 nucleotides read TGTGCCAGCAGTGAATGGGCAATGGACAGGGCCCCCTACGAGCAGTACTTC. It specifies CASSEWAMDRAPYEQYF.

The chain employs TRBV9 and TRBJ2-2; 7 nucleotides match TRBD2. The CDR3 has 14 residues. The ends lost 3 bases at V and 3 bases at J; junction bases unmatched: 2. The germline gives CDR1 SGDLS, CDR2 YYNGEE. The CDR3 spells CASSARGDTGELFF. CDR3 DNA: TGTGCCAGCAGCGCCCGGGGGGACACCGGGGAGCTGTTTTTT.